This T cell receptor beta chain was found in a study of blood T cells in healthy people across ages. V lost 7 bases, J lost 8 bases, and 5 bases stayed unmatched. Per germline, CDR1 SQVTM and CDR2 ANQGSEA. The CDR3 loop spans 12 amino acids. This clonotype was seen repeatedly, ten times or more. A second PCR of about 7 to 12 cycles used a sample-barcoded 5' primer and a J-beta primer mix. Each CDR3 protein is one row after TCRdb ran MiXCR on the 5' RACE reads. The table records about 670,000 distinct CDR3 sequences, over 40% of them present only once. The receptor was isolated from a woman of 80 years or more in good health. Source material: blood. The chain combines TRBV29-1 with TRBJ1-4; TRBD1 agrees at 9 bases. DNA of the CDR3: TGCAGCGGGGGACAGGGTACGGAAAAACTGTTTTTT. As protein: CSGGQGTEKLFF.